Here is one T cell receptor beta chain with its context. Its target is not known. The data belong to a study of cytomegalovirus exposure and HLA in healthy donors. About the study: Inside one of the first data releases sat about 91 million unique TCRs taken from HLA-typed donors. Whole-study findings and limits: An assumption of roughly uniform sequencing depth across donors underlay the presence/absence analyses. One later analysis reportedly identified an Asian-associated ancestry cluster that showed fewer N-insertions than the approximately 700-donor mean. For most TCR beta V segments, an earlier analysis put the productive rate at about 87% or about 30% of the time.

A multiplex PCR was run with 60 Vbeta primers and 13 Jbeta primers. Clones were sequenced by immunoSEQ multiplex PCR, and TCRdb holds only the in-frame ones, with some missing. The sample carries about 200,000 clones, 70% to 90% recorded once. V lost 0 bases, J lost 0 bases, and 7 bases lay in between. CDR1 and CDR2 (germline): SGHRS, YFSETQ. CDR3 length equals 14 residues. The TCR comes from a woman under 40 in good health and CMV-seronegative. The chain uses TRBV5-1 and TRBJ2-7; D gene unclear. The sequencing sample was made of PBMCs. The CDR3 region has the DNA TGCGCCAGCAGCTTGGACGCCAGCTCCTACGAGCAGTACTTC. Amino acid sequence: CASSLDASSYEQYF.